This entry describes one TCR beta chain. The V end was cut by 6 bases, the J end by 3 bases, with 16 bases between. CDR1 and CDR2 from the germline V gene are MNHNY and SVGAGI (reference sequence). The CDR3 runs 15 residues. This sample was taken from a study of cytomegalovirus exposure and HLA in healthy donors. The PCR made use of 60 Vbeta and 13 Jbeta primers. The method was immunoSEQ multiplex PCR; TCRdb's version includes in-frame clones alone and lacks a portion of them. The sample gives 150,000 to 200,000 clones, around four fifths of which show up once; roughly 1.4% is in the top ten. The chain links TRBV6-6 to TRBJ2-3, with D tentatively TRBD1 (6 bases). What was sequenced was PBMCs. The sequence derives from a woman aged 30 to 39 in good health and CMV-seronegative. The CDR3 nucleotides are TGTGCCAGCAGCGACCAGGGGTTGGGGACAGATACGCAGTATTTT. Translated, it gives CASSDQGLGTDTQYF.